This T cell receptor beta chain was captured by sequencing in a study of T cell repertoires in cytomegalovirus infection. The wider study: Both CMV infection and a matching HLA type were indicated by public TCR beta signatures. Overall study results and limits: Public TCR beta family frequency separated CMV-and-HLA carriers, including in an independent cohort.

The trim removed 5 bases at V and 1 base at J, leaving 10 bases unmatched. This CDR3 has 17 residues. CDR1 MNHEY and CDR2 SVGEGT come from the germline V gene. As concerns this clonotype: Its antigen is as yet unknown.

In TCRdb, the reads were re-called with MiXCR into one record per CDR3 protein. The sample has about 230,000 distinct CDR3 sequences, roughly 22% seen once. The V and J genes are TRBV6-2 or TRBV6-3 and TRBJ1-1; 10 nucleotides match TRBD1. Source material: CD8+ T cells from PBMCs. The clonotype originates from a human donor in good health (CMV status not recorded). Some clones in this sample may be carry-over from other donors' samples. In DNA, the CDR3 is TGTGCCAGCAGTACCCGGGACAGGGGAATTGCGAACACTGAAGCTTTCTTT. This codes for CASSTRDRGIANTEAFF.